This TCR beta chain was retrieved from a study of T cells in Graves' hyperthyroidism and ophthalmopathy. Study-wide points: Most clonotypes expanded in the thyroid (above 0.001) were also present in blood. Researchers report that a 13 V-J model separated ophthalmopathy from stable hyperthyroidism.

Authors of the study amplified TCR beta CDR3 regions from RNA transcripts. The HTBI primer set served for first-round RT-PCR of the TCR CDR3. TCRdb analysed the multiplex PCR reads with MiXCR anew, one entry per CDR3 protein. This sample has around 290,000 distinct CDR3 sequences, with about 17% found just once. Germline V gene sequence: CDR1 MNHEY, CDR2 SVGAGI. The V end was cut by 3 bases, the J end by 4 bases, with 10 bases between. This CDR3 has 13 amino acids. In this sample, this clonotype turned up a few times. No antigen is known for it. Individuals with ophthalmopathy presented a Clinical Activity Score of at least 3, a NOSPECS grade of at least 4 and a duration under 3 months. Investigators excluded patients with uncontrolled infection, other autoimmune disease, pregnancy or lactation.

V usage is TRBV6-5 and J usage is TRBJ2-7; the D gene is possibly TRBD1 (5 bases). The receptor was derived from a woman aged 55 to 70 with Graves' ophthalmopathy. Sequencing used blood. CDR3 sequence reads: CASSYNRRYEQYF. The DNA of the CDR3 is TGTGCCAGCAGTTATAACAGGAGATACGAGCAGTACTTC.